These 9 T cell receptor beta chains originate from one sample sequenced in a study of blood T cell repertoires in COVID-19. Here immunoSEQ multiplex PCR was the method, and the copy in TCRdb shows in-frame clones only, minus some. The profile shows around 170,000 clones, around 80% of them singletons. Sequenced sample: peripheral blood. These receptors all stem from an elderly woman with COVID-19, enrolled during active disease.

J is TRBJ2-7 and V is TRBV11-2, with 7 bases aligning to TRBD2. The CDR3 spans 14 residues. The V gene's germline CDR1 is SGHAT and CDR2 FQNNGV. V lost 1 base, J lost 2 bases, and 2 bases stayed unmatched. The CDR3 loop reads CASSLGGLPYEQYF. CDR3 DNA: TGTGCCAGCAGCTTAGGGGGACTACCCTACGAGCAGTACTTC.

This sequence joins TRBV7-8 and TRBJ2-1, with TRBD2 identical over 9 bases. This CDR3 has 11 amino acids. Germline trimming cut 5 bases from V and 16 bases from J; bases unmatched to any gene: 6. Looked up from germline, CDR1 is SGHVS and CDR2 is FQNEAQ. CDR3 residues: CASSLGLAQFF. CDR3 bases: TGTGCCAGCAGCCTGGGACTAGCCCAATTCTTC.

V gene TRBV5-1 combines with J gene TRBJ2-1; unclear D gene. This CDR3 spans 17 amino acids. Germline V lookup: CDR1 SGHRS, CDR2 YFSETQ. The V end was cut by 0 bases, the J end by 4 bases, with 17 bases between. CDR3 loop: CASSLVWSGHRYNEQFF. CDR3 in DNA: TGCGCCAGCAGCTTGGTTTGGAGTGGCCATAGATACAATGAGCAGTTCTTC. Based on the CDR3 plus reference TRBV5-1 and TRBJ2-1, the full variable domain is KAGVTQTPRYLIKTRGQQVTLSCSPISGHRSVSWYQQTPGQGLQFLFEYFSETQRNKGNFPGRFSGRQFSNSRSEMNVSTLELGDSALYLCASSLVWSGHRYNEQFFGPGTRLTVL.

The chain links TRBV4-3 to TRBJ1-3; D gene ambiguous. This CDR3 comprises 15 residues. Germline values: CDR1 LGHNA, CDR2 YSLEER. V shed 2 bases and J shed 2 bases, with 10 bases lying between them. The CDR3 coding sequence is TGCGCCAGCAGCCAACAGTGGGCGACTGGAAACACCATATATTTT. Encoded protein: CASSQQWATGNTIYF.

The V and J genes are TRBV18 and TRBJ2-7; D is perhaps TRBD2 (5 bases). This CDR3 is 14 amino acids long. The germline gives CDR1 KGHSH, CDR2 LQKENI. V was shortened by 6 bases and J by 0 bases, with 12 bases between the two germline ends. CDR3 region: CASSRAASSYEQYF. The CDR3, as DNA: TGTGCCAGCTCGAGGGCTGCGAGCTCCTACGAGCAGTACTTC.

V usage is TRBV7-9 and J usage is TRBJ1-1, with 7 bases identical to TRBD1. The CDR3 spans 17 residues. Looked up from germline, CDR1 is SEHNR and CDR2 is FQNEAQ (reference sequence). J was trimmed by 11 bases and V by 5 bases; bases with no gene match: 23. The CDR3 DNA reads TGTGCCAGCAGCACCTTCCGGAGCCCAGCAACAGGGGAGTCGGCTTTCTTT. Amino acids: CASSTFRSPATGESAFF.

The chain links TRBV6-5 to TRBJ2-3; 8 bases are shared with TRBD1. CDR3 length equals 14 residues. Germline CDR1 MNHEY, CDR2 SVGAGI. The ends lost 6 bases at V and 2 bases at J; junction bases unmatched: 4. The CDR3, as DNA: TGTGCCAGCAGCGACAGGGGTCCCACAGATACGCAGTATTTT. This sequence encodes CASSDRGPTDTQYF.

In this sample, this clone turned up a few times. The CDR3 DNA is TGTGCCAGCAGCAAAGCGCTAAGGCTAGCGGGAGAAAGGGGCTACAATGAGCAGTTCTTC. Its translation: CASSKALRLAGERGYNEQFF. The V call is TRBV21-1, the J call TRBJ2-1; TRBD2 is taken as the D call from the table, unchecked against the DNA. TRBV21-1 is a known pseudogene. The CDR3 runs to 20 residues.

The chain links TRBV3-1 (or the pseudogene TRBV3-2) to TRBJ1-2, with TRBD1 as a possible D gene (6 bases). The germline gives CDR1 LGHDT, CDR2 YNNKEL (reference sequence). V was cut by 0 bases and J by 8 bases, with 25 bases left in between. The CDR3 spans 18 residues. CDR3 amino acids: CASSQDQTGGQWTEGYTF. The CDR3 region has the DNA TGTGCCAGCAGCCAAGATCAAACCGGAGGACAGTGGACGGAGGGCTACACCTTC.